The rows below give T cell receptor beta chains drawn from one sample of a study of cytomegalovirus exposure and HLA in healthy donors. Using immunoSEQ multiplex PCR, the repertoire was profiled, and TCRdb retains in-frame clones only, with some absent. Of about 140,000 clones listed, roughly 73% are singletons. Sequencing was carried out using PBMCs. The receptors were sampled from a female donor in good health and CMV-seronegative. Each CDR3 is given with its conserved first and last residue. Fields, in order: V gene, clone size, J gene, D gene, CDR3 protein, CDR3 DNA. D genes are given only for firm matches. A row's size may be missing; if present it is once, few, many or a size class.

TRBV5-4	-	TRBJ2-1	-	CASSLPRDNEQFF	TGTGCCAGCAGCTTGCCCCGCGACAATGAGCAGTTCTTC
TRBV2	-	TRBJ1-2	TRBD1	CASSQGELGGYTF	TGTGCCAGCAGTCAGGGGGAATTGGGTGGCTACACCTTC
TRBV12-5	-	TRBJ2-3	TRBD1	CASGLGQGTDTQYF	TGTGCTAGTGGTTTGGGACAGGGGACAGATACGCAGTATTTT
TRBV4-2	few	TRBJ2-1	TRBD2	CASSQDWGGGGEQFF	TGTGCCAGCAGCCAAGATTGGGGCGGGGGGGGTGAGCAGTTCTTC
TRBV2	-	TRBJ2-1	TRBD2	CASSSRGARWNEQFF	TGTGCCAGCAGTTCGCGGGGGGCCCGTTGGAATGAGCAGTTCTTC
TRBV7-8	-	TRBJ1-5	-	CASSLGQPNQPQHF	TGTGCCAGCAGCTTAGGACAGCCAAATCAGCCCCAGCATTTT
TRBV30	-	TRBJ1-5	TRBD1	CAWTTAGTGALPQHF	TGTGCCTGGACCACGGCCGGGACAGGGGCGCTCCCCCAGCATTTT
TRBV28	-	TRBJ2-7	TRBD1	CASTWGTGEQYF	TGTGCCAGCACCTGGGGGACAGGGGAGCAGTACTTC
TRBV6-1	-	TRBJ2-7	-	CAAGQRATYEQYF	TGTGCCGCTGGGCAGCGGGCAACCTACGAGCAGTACTTC
TRBV11-3	-	TRBJ2-7	-	CASSLNDEYGAEQYF	TGTGCCAGCAGCTTAAACGACGAGTATGGGGCCGAGCAGTACTTC
TRBV11-2	-	TRBJ2-2	-	CASSLDLPRDGELFF	TGTGCCAGCAGCTTAGATCTCCCCAGGGACGGGGAGCTGTTTTTT
TRBV19	many	TRBJ1-1	-	CASSIRSVVVQGAEAFF	TGTGCCAGTAGTATAAGGTCTGTCGTGGTTCAGGGCGCTGAAGCTTTCTTT
TRBV7-8	-	TRBJ1-1	-	CASSLLENTEAFF	TGTGCCAGCAGCTTACTAGAGAACACTGAAGCTTTCTTT
TRBV19	few	TRBJ1-2	TRBD1	CASSRGTGAYGYTF	TGTGCCAGTAGCCGCGGGACAGGGGCATATGGCTACACCTTC
TRBV10-1	-	TRBJ1-6	TRBD1	CASRADRDSPLHF	TGCGCCAGCAGAGCCGACAGGGACTCACCCCTCCACTTT
TRBV19	-	TRBJ1-3	-	CASSIPTISGNTIYF	TGTGCCAGTAGTATACCGACAATCTCTGGAAACACCATATATTTT
TRBV10-3	-	TRBJ2-1	TRBD1	CAISQGQGVYNEQFF	TGTGCCATCAGCCAAGGACAGGGGGTCTACAATGAGCAGTTCTTC
TRBV11-2	-	TRBJ2-1	TRBD1	CASSLGPGQGYNEQFF	TGTGCCAGCAGCTTGGGACCGGGACAGGGCTACAATGAGCAGTTCTTC
TRBV9	-	TRBJ2-7	-	CASSVQGFDEQYF	TGTGCCAGCAGCGTCCAGGGGTTCGACGAGCAGTACTTC
TRBV7-2	-	TRBJ1-2	-	CASSVQGLANYGYTF	TGTGCCAGCAGCGTGCAGGGATTAGCTAACTATGGCTACACCTTC
TRBV10-3	-	TRBJ1-1	-	CAISELQGAFTEAFF	TGTGCCATCAGTGAGCTACAGGGCGCTTTTACTGAAGCTTTCTTT
TRBV18	-	TRBJ1-1	TRBD1	CASSPGGTGRTEAFF	TGTGCCAGCTCACCAGGAGGGACAGGTCGTACTGAAGCTTTCTTT
TRBV6-5	-	TRBJ2-5	TRBD2	CASRRGAGGKTQYF	TGTGCCAGCAGGCGGGGGGCAGGTGGCAAGACCCAGTACTTC
TRBV4-1	-	TRBJ2-5	-	CASSQVPGRQETQYF	TGCGCCAGCAGCCAAGTTCCAGGCAGACAAGAGACCCAGTACTTC
TRBV30	few	TRBJ1-1	-	CAKEVHTEAFF	TGTGCTAAGGAGGTACACACTGAAGCTTTCTTT
TRBV16	-	TRBJ1-4	TRBD1	CASSENRGGKLFF	TGTGCCAGCAGCGAAAACAGGGGGGGAAAACTGTTTTTT
TRBV5-1	few	TRBJ1-1	-	CASSLEWPGDTEAFF	TGCGCCAGCAGCTTGGAGTGGCCGGGGGACACTGAAGCTTTCTTT
TRBV7-9	-	TRBJ1-3	-	CASSPLGQGIAGNTIYF	TGTGCCAGCAGCCCTCTAGGGCAGGGGATCGCTGGAAACACCATATATTTT
TRBV9	-	TRBJ2-7	-	CASSVGPDRGSDEQYF	TGTGCCAGCAGCGTAGGGCCTGACCGCGGGTCCGACGAGCAGTACTTC
TRBV11-2	-	TRBJ1-4	-	CASSLAGPNEKLFF	TGTGCCAGCAGCTTGGCAGGCCCAAATGAAAAACTGTTTTTT
TRBV12-5	few	TRBJ2-7	TRBD1	CASGSLNRGEQYF	TGTGCTAGTGGTTCACTAAACAGGGGGGAGCAGTACTTC
TRBV6-5	-	TRBJ2-3	TRBD1	CASSSWDSKDTQYF	TGTGCCAGCAGTTCATGGGACAGCAAAGATACGCAGTATTTT
TRBV7-9	-	TRBJ1-4	-	CASSPSDEKLFF	TGTGCCAGCAGCCCCTCCGATGAAAAACTGTTTTTT
TRBV27	-	TRBJ2-7	TRBD1	CASSYRTGTGAYEQYF	TGTGCCAGCAGCTATCGAACGGGGACAGGGGCCTACGAGCAGTACTTC
TRBV25-1	-	TRBJ1-1	-	CASSEPAGKNTEAFF	TGTGCCAGCAGTGAGCCAGCGGGTAAGAACACTGAAGCTTTCTTT
TRBV18	-	TRBJ2-1	TRBD2	CASSPPGLAGVGVRGEQFF	TGTGCCAGCTCACCACCGGGACTAGCGGGAGTAGGGGTTAGAGGGGAGCAGTTCTTC
TRBV19	-	TRBJ1-3	TRBD1	CASSIGQGENTIYF	TGTGCCAGTAGTATCGGGCAGGGGGAAAACACCATATATTTT
TRBV4-1	-	TRBJ2-7	-	CASSLPGAETYEQYF	TGCGCCAGCAGCCTCCCAGGAGCGGAAACCTACGAGCAGTACTTC
TRBV30	once	TRBJ1-2	TRBD1	CAWSGSTGLYGYTF	TGTGCCTGGAGTGGGTCGACAGGGCTCTATGGCTACACCTTC
TRBV5-4	-	TRBJ1-6	-	CASSLPGQSQSSYNSPLHF	TGTGCCAGCAGCCTGCCGGGACAATCTCAAAGCTCCTATAATTCACCCCTCCACTTT
TRBV27	-	TRBJ2-1	-	CASSSVFPSYNEQFF	TGTGCCAGCAGTTCCGTTTTTCCTTCCTACAATGAGCAGTTCTTC
TRBV30	-	TRBJ1-6	TRBD1	CAWRQGSSYNSPLHF	TGTGCCTGGAGACAGGGGAGCTCCTATAATTCACCCCTCCACTTT